The clone carrying this TCR beta chain was seen just once. The data stem from a study of blood T cell repertoires in COVID-19. Assay used: immunoSEQ multiplex PCR; TCRdb lists only in-frame clones, some missing. In the table there are 200,000 to 250,000 clones, 82% of which are singletons. Trimming took 7 bases from V and 4 from J, leaving 15 bases between them. CDR1 and CDR2 (germline): SGHNT, YYREEE (reference sequence). This CDR3 is built from 13 residues. The chain recombines TRBV5-4 with TRBJ2-7, with D possibly being TRBD2 (6 bases). The TCR comes from a woman aged 55 to 70 who had recovered from COVID-19. The sequenced sample was PBMCs or T cells enriched from blood (not recorded which). The CDR3 bases are TGTGCCAGCCGGGAGACACCTCTGTACGAGCAGTACTTC. Translating gives CASRETPLYEQYF.